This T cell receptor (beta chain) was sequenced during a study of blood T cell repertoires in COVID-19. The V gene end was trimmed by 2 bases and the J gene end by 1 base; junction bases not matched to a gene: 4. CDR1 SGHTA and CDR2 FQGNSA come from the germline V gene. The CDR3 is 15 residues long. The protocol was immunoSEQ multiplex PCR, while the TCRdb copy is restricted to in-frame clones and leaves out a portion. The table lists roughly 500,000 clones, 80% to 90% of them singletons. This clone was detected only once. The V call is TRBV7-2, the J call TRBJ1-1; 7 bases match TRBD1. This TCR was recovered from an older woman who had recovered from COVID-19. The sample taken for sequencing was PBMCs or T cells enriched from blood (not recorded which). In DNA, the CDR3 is TGTGCCAGCAGCTTATTTGGGACAGAGAACACTGAAGCTTTCTTT. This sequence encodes CASSLFGTENTEAFF.